Shown below are 32 T cell receptor beta chains from a single sample sequenced in a study of T cell responses to AZD1222 COVID-19 vaccine. The assay was immunoSEQ multiplex PCR, and TCRdb's table has in-frame clones only and misses some. The top ten clones hold approximately 20% of a sample with 100,000 to 150,000 clones, about nine tenths of them seen once. Sequencing used peripheral blood, obtained on day 0 of AZD1222 vaccination. The receptors here all came from an adult in good health.

CDR3 sequence reads: CSVETYNEQFF. CDR3 sequence (DNA): TGCAGCGTTGAAACCTACAATGAGCAGTTCTTC. The chain employs TRBV29-1 and TRBJ2-1; D ambiguous. The V end lost 2 bases, the J end lost 2 bases, and 1 base lay between the germline ends. The CDR3 has 11 amino acids. Germline CDR1 is SQVTM and CDR2 is ANQGSEA.

The chain recombines TRBV15 with TRBJ1-1; D is ambiguous. The V gene's germline CDR1 is LNHNV and CDR2 YYDKDF (reference sequence). This CDR3 comprises 15 residues. Trimming cost V 1 base and J 1 base, with 10 bases left between them. CDR3 coding DNA: TGTGCCACCAGCAGAGGCCCGGTCGAGAACACTGAAGCTTTCTTT. Translated: CATSRGPVENTEAFF. Using reference TRBV15 and TRBJ1-1 for the parts outside the CDR3, the full variable domain is DAMVIQNPRYQVTQFGKPVTLSCSQTLNHNVMYWYQQKSSQAPKLLFHYYDKDFNNEADTPDNFQSRRPNTSFCFLDIRSPGLGDTAMYLCATSRGPVENTEAFFGQGTRLTVV.

V and J are TRBV18 and TRBJ2-7, with TRBD1 matching over 9 bases. Trimming removed 3 bases from V and 9 bases from J; junction bases left unmatched: 9. This CDR3 spans 14 amino acids. Germline CDR1 reads KGHSH; CDR2 reads LQKENI. The DNA for the CDR3 is TGTGCCAGCTCACCCGGACAGGGGCCCCTCGGGCAGTACTTC. It specifies CASSPGQGPLGQYF.

The chain joins TRBV27 to TRBJ2-7; D is unclear. Germline V lookup: CDR1 MNHEY, CDR2 SMNVEV (reference sequence). CDR3 length equals 12 residues. The V gene lost 2 bases and the J gene lost 3 bases, with 5 bases spanning the gap. CDR3 in amino acids: CASSLGYYEQYF. The CDR3 bases are TGTGCCAGCAGTTTAGGTTACTACGAGCAGTACTTC.

J is TRBJ2-5 and V is TRBV10-3; possibly TRBD2 for D (5 bases). Germline CDR1 is ENHRY and CDR2 is SYGVKD. This CDR3 comprises 16 residues. V lost 3 bases and J 1 base, leaving 15 bases between the germline ends. The CDR3 region has the DNA TGTGCCATCAGTGAACAACCTAGCCTTGCCCAAGAGACCCAGTACTTC. Its protein product is CAISEQPSLAQETQYF.

J is TRBJ2-7 and V is TRBV19, with 13 bases lining up with TRBD2. V dropped 2 bases and J dropped 2; count of bases not matched to a gene: 6. The CDR3 has 17 amino acids. Germline V gene lookup returns CDR1 LNHDA and CDR2 SQIVND (reference sequence). CDR3 nucleotides: TGTGCCAGTAGTATAAAGGAGACTAGCGGGGGGACCTACGAGCAGTACTTC. This encodes CASSIKETSGGTYEQYF.

The rearrangement joins TRBV19 to TRBJ1-4; the D gene is possibly TRBD1 (6 bases). V lost 11 bases to trimming and J lost 1 base, with 17 bases between them. CDR1 is LNHDA, CDR2 SQIVND, per germline (reference sequence). There are 15 residues in the CDR3. DNA for the CDR3: TGTGCCTCCCGAAGGGGGGGCGGAACTAATGAAAAACTGTTTTTT. Translation gives CASRRGGGTNEKLFF.

This rearrangement joins TRBV19 to TRBJ1-5; 8 bases map to TRBD1. The V gene's germline CDR1 is LNHDA and CDR2 SQIVND (reference sequence). CDR3 length equals 19 residues. Unmatched junction bases numbered 14, after V lost 4 bases and J lost 0 bases. DNA of the CDR3: TGTGCCAGTAGTAAATACTCCGGGACAGGATTATATAGCAATCAGCCCCAGCATTTT. This encodes CASSKYSGTGLYSNQPQHF.

As for this clone: This sample also contains other DNA sequences that code for the same CDR3. Here the CDR3 reads CASSDPGAGNTIYF. DNA of the CDR3: TGTGCCAGCAGCGACCCGGGAGCGGGAAACACCATATATTTT. J is TRBJ1-3 and V is TRBV9; D gene ambiguous. Looked up from germline, CDR1 is SGDLS and CDR2 is YYNGEE. The CDR3 loop spans 14 amino acids. Trimming left V 3 bases short and J 4 bases short, with 11 bases between. The full variable domain, completed using reference TRBV9 and TRBJ1-3, is DSGVTQTPKHLITATGQRVTLRCSPRSGDLSVYWYQQSLDQGLQFLIQYYNGEERAKGNILERFSAQQFPDLHSELNLSSLELGDSALYFCASSDPGAGNTIYFGEGSWLTVV.

V usage is TRBV6-5 and J usage is TRBJ1-6; unclear D gene. CDR1 is MNHEY, CDR2 SVGAGI, per germline. The CDR3 has 12 amino acids. Between the trimmed V and J ends, which lost 4 bases and 7 bases, there was a span of 5 bases. CDR3 nucleotide sequence: TGTGCCAGCAGTTTTCACAATTCACCCCTCCACTTT. Translating it yields CASSFHNSPLHF.

The V call is TRBV28, the J call TRBJ2-7, with 12 positions matching TRBD1. The CDR3 has 17 amino acids. The V segment lost 6 bases and the J segment 5 bases; nucleotides outside the gene matches: 14. Germline CDR1 is MDHEN and CDR2 is SYDVKM. CDR3 nucleotide sequence: TGTGCCAGCAGACCTGGGACAGGGGGCTCGGAAGTCCACGAGCAGTACTTC. It is translated as CASRPGTGGSEVHEQYF.

This chain links TRBV6-2 or TRBV6-3 with TRBJ1-2; TRBD1 matches 8 bases. The CDR3 is 15 residues long. With V trimmed by 4 bases and J by 4 bases, 8 bases remained unmatched. Germline V gene sequence: CDR1 MNHEY, CDR2 SVGEGT. CDR3 region: CASSSPDRAIYGYTF. The DNA of the CDR3 is TGTGCCAGCAGTTCCCCGGACAGGGCTATCTATGGCTACACCTTC.

This clone has just one count. The CDR3 sequence: CASSLLPTDTQYF. In DNA, the CDR3 is TGTGCCAGCAGCTTACTCCCCACAGATACGCAGTATTTT. The V call is TRBV7-2, the J call TRBJ2-3; unclear D gene. There are 13 residues in the CDR3. Germline loops: CDR1 SGHTA, CDR2 FQGNSA. V lost 2 bases, J lost 2 bases, and 5 bases lay in between. Supplemented by reference TRBV7-2 and TRBJ2-3, the full variable domain reads GAGVSQSPSNKVTEKGKDVELRCDPISGHTALYWYRQSLGQGLEFLIYFQGNSAPDKSGLPSDRFSAERTGGSVSTLTIQRTQQEDSAVYLCASSLLPTDTQYFGPGTRLTVL.

The chain uses TRBV7-2 and TRBJ1-6; a possible D gene is TRBD1 (6 bases). CDR3 length: 14 amino acids. Trimming removed 5 bases from V and 7 bases from J, with 12 bases in between. Germline V gene lookup returns CDR1 SGHTA and CDR2 FQGNSA. CDR3 coding DNA: TGTGCCAGCAGCCAGAATACAGGGAATTCACCCCTCCACTTT. Its protein is CASSQNTGNSPLHF.

The chain has TRBV7-2 and TRBJ1-1; TRBD1 matches 7 bases. Germline CDR1 SGHTA, CDR2 FQGNSA. V lost 2 bases and J lost 10; bases outside the gene matches: 7. CDR3 length equals 13 residues. CDR3 in amino acids: CASSLQGENRAFF. CDR3 DNA sequence: TGTGCCAGCAGCTTACAGGGGGAGAATCGAGCTTTCTTT.

This clone was seen a single time. The V call is TRBV27, the J call TRBJ1-1; D is unclear. Looked up from germline, CDR1 is MNHEY and CDR2 is SMNVEV (reference sequence). The CDR3 spans 15 residues. V was trimmed by 6 bases and J by 3 bases, leaving 17 bases between them. The CDR3 here is CASSFRYRSDTEAFF. In DNA, the CDR3 is TGTGCCAGCAGCTTTAGATATCGCTCCGACACTGAAGCTTTCTTT.

This sequence joins TRBV4-1 and TRBJ1-6; 7 bases match TRBD1. J was trimmed by 10 bases and V by 3 bases; bases with no gene match: 6. The germline V gene encodes CDR1 MGHRA and CDR2 YSYEKL. The CDR3 runs to 14 residues. The CDR3 DNA follows: TGCGCCAGCAGCCACGCAGGGGGGGGGTCACCCCTCCACTTT. Translating gives CASSHAGGGSPLHF.

The J gene is TRBJ2-1, the V gene TRBV9, with D possibly being TRBD1 (5 bases). The CDR3 consists of 14 residues. The germline V gene encodes CDR1 SGDLS and CDR2 YYNGEE. Trimming pared 5 bases from V and 0 bases from J, leaving 9 bases between. The CDR3 coding sequence is TGTGCCAGCAGAGGGGAAAACTCCTACAATGAGCAGTTCTTC. It translates to CASRGENSYNEQFF.

The chain is built from TRBV18 and TRBJ2-7; maybe TRBD1 (6 bases). The CDR3 covers 15 residues. V dropped 5 bases and J dropped 0 bases, with 14 bases sitting between them. Per germline, CDR1 KGHSH and CDR2 LQKENI. DNA of the CDR3: TGTGCCAGCTCATTAGGGACAAGAAGCTCCTACGAGCAGTACTTC. It encodes CASSLGTRSSYEQYF.

This clone came up a few times. V usage is TRBV15 and J usage is TRBJ2-3; TRBD2 aligns across 8 bases. The V segment lost 1 base and the J segment 9 bases; nucleotides outside the gene matches: 9. This CDR3 contains 15 residues. Per germline, CDR1 LNHNV and CDR2 YYDKDF (reference sequence). The CDR3 nucleotides are TGTGCCACCAGCAGAGGGAGTAGCGGGGTTCTAACGCAGTATTTT. Protein: CATSRGSSGVLTQYF.

The chain couples TRBV28 to TRBJ1-2; unclear D gene. The CDR3 sequence is 15 residues long. Germline CDR1 MDHEN, CDR2 SYDVKM. V lost 5 bases and J lost 8, with 21 bases in between. The CDR3 DNA sequence: TGTGCCAGCAGTCTGCCCGGGTCCGCCCTATGGGGCTACACCTTC. Encoded protein: CASSLPGSALWGYTF.

V is TRBV3-1 (or the pseudogene TRBV3-2) and J is TRBJ1-2; possibly TRBD1 for D (6 bases). This CDR3 spans 15 amino acids. The V end was cut by 3 bases, the J end by 5 bases, with 16 bases between. Germline loops: CDR1 LGHDT, CDR2 YNNKEL (reference sequence). The CDR3 protein is CASSHERTVHYGYTF. DNA for the CDR3: TGTGCCAGCAGCCATGAACGGACAGTCCATTATGGCTACACCTTC.

V and J are TRBV7-3 and TRBJ2-1; 7 positions agree with TRBD2. Germline V gene sequence: CDR1 SGHTA, CDR2 FQGTGA. CDR3 length: 11 residues. V was clipped by 8 bases and J by 7 bases; unmatched bases: 2. The CDR3 loop reads CASGGGNEQFF. For the CDR3, the DNA is TGTGCCAGCGGCGGGGGAAATGAGCAGTTCTTC.

This rearrangement joins TRBV10-3 to TRBJ2-2; maybe TRBD1 (6 bases). V was cut by 6 bases and J by 6 bases, with 8 bases left in between. This CDR3 contains 12 residues. From germline, CDR1 is ENHRY and CDR2 SYGVKD. This CDR3 reads CAIRQGPGELFF. CDR3 bases: TGTGCCATCAGACAGGGTCCCGGGGAGCTGTTTTTT.

V usage is TRBV28 and J usage is TRBJ1-2; TRBD1 aligns across 8 bases. The CDR3 runs 17 residues. Unmatched junction bases numbered 11, after V lost 5 bases and J lost 0 bases. CDR1 is MDHEN, CDR2 SYDVKM, per germline. The CDR3 coding sequence is TGTGCCAGCAGTCCAGGACAGGGCGTAGACCCTAACTATGGCTACACCTTC. It specifies CASSPGQGVDPNYGYTF.

This clone was counted a few times. The gene calls are TRBV29-1 and TRBJ2-1, with no clear D. The V gene's germline CDR1 is SQVTM and CDR2 ANQGSEA. V lost 8 bases to trimming and J lost 7 bases, with 12 bases between them. This CDR3 is built from 11 residues. The CDR3 DNA sequence: TGCAGCTCCCCTCTGAGGAATGAGCAGTTCTTC. It translates to CSSPLRNEQFF.

This clone was found a few times. The chain links TRBV10-1 to TRBJ2-2; D possibly matches TRBD1 or TRBD2 (5 bases each). Trimming removed 5 bases from V and 1 base from J, with 20 bases in between. This CDR3 is built from 18 residues. The germline V gene has CDR1 WNHNN and CDR2 SYGVQD (reference sequence). CDR3 coding DNA: TGCGCCAGCAGTCGGTTTGGGGGTAGGGGTCAGAACACCGGGGAGCTGTTTTTT. The encoded protein is CASSRFGGRGQNTGELFF.

This chain joins TRBV3-1 (or the pseudogene TRBV3-2) and TRBJ2-7; D call uncertain. The CDR3 spans 15 residues. V was shortened by 1 base and J by 0 bases, with 10 bases between the two germline ends. Germline assignment: CDR1 LGHDT and CDR2 YNNKEL (reference sequence). Here the CDR3 reads CASSQGLLSSYEQYF. The CDR3 DNA reads as TGTGCCAGCAGCCAAGGGCTCCTTAGCTCCTACGAGCAGTACTTC.

Remarks on this clone: The junction does not match germline at one end; this may be a read error. The chain joins TRBV5-4 to TRBJ2-7; 7 bases agree with TRBD2. The CDR3 extends over 12 amino acids. Germline V CDR1 and CDR2: SGHNT, YYREEE (reference sequence). This CDR3 reads CASSSSWGGMDF. The CDR3 bases are TGTGCCAGCAGCTCGTCCTGGGGGGGAATGGACTTC.

V gene TRBV5-1 combines with J gene TRBJ2-7, with 8 bases fitting TRBD1. Germline values: CDR1 SGHRS, CDR2 YFSETQ. The CDR3 is 13 residues long. With V trimmed by 3 bases and J by 3 bases, 2 bases remained unmatched. CDR3 bases: TGCGCCAGCAGCTCCGGACAGGGCTACGAGCAGTACTTC. Its protein product is CASSSGQGYEQYF.

V gene TRBV28 combines with J gene TRBJ2-1; D is unresolved. V dropped 5 bases and J dropped 6 bases, with 20 bases sitting between them. This CDR3 has 16 residues. Germline V gene lookup returns CDR1 MDHEN and CDR2 SYDVKM. The CDR3 DNA reads TGTGCCAGCAGTGGATCCCCAGGACGGACGGGCAATGAGCAGTTCTTC. This gives the protein CASSGSPGRTGNEQFF.

This CDR3 reads CASSQVSGWLSGNTIYF. The CDR3 DNA sequence: TGCGCCAGCAGCCAAGTGTCAGGCTGGCTCTCTGGAAACACCATATATTTT. The gene calls are TRBV4-3 and TRBJ1-3, with no clear D. V was clipped by 1 base and J by 0 bases, with 13 bases between them. Germline V gene lookup returns CDR1 LGHNA and CDR2 YSLEER. The CDR3 runs 17 residues.